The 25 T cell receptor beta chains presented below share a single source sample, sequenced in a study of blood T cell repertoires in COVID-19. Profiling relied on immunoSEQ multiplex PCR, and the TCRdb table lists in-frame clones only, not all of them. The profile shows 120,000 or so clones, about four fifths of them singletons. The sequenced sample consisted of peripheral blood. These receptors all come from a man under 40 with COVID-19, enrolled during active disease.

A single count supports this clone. CDR3 DNA sequence: TGTGCCAGTGCAGGGGCCTTTTTGAACACTGAAGCTTTCTTT. The encoded protein is CASAGAFLNTEAFF. This sequence joins TRBV11-3 and TRBJ1-1; weak D call: TRBD1 (6 bases). V was cut by 9 bases and J by 0 bases, with 14 bases left in between. Germline-derived CDR1 and CDR2 are SGHNT and YENEEA. The CDR3 loop spans 14 amino acids.

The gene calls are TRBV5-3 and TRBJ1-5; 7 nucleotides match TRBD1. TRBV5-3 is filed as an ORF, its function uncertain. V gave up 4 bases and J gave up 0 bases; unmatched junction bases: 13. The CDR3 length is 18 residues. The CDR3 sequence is CARSPEGQRRYSNQPQHF. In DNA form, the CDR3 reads TGTGCCAGAAGCCCGGAGGGACAGAGGAGGTATAGCAATCAGCCCCAGCATTTT.

The CDR3 bases are TGTGCCAGCAGCCCGTACAGGGGCGGCGGCACTGAAGCTTTCTTT. It yields the protein CASSPYRGGGTEAFF. V and J are TRBV11-3 and TRBJ1-1, with 7 bases matching TRBD1. In germline, CDR1 is SGHNT, CDR2 YENEEA. The CDR3 has 15 amino acids. J lost 4 bases, V lost 5 bases, and 10 bases had no gene match.

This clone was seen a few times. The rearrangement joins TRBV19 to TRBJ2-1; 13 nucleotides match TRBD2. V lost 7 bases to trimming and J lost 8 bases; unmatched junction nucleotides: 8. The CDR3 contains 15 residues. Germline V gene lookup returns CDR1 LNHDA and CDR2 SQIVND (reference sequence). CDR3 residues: CASTPTSGRKDEQFF. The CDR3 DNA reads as TGTGCCAGTACGCCGACTAGCGGGAGGAAGGATGAGCAGTTCTTC.

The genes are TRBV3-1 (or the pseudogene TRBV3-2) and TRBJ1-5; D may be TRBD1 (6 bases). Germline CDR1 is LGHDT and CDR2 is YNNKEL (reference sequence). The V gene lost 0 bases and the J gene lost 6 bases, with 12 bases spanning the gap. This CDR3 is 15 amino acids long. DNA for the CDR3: TGTGCCAGCAGCCAAGATAGGGGGTATGGTCAGCCCCAGCATTTT. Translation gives CASSQDRGYGQPQHF.

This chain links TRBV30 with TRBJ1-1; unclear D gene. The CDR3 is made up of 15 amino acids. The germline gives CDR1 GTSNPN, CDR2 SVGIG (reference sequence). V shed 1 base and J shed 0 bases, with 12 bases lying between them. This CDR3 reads CAWSGPGPLNTEAFF. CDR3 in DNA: TGTGCCTGGAGTGGACCAGGTCCCCTGAACACTGAAGCTTTCTTT.

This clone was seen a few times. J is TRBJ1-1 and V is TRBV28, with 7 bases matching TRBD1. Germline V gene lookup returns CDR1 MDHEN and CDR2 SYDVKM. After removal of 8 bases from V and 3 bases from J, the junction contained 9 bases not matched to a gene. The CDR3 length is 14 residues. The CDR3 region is CASGVTGDDTEAFF. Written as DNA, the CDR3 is TGTGCCAGCGGCGTTACAGGGGATGACACTGAAGCTTTCTTT. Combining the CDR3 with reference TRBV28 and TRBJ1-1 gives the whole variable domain DVKVTQSSRYLVKRTGEKVFLECVQDMDHENMFWYRQDPGLGLRLIYFSYDVKMKEKGDIPEGYSVSREKKERFSLILESASTNQTSMYLCASGVTGDDTEAFFGQGTRLTVV.

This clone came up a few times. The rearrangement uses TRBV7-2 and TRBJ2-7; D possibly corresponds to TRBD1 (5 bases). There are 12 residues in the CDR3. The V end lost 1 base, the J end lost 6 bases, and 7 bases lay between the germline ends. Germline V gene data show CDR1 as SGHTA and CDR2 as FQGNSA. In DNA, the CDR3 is TGTGCCAGCAGCTTAGGACAGCTCGAGCAGTACTTC. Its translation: CASSLGQLEQYF.

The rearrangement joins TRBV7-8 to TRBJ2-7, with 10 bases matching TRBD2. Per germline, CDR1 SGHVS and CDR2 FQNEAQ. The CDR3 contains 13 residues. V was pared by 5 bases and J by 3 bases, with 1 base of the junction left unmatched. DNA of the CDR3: TGTGCCAGCAGCCGGACTAGCGGCTACGAGCAGTACTTC. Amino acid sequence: CASSRTSGYEQYF.

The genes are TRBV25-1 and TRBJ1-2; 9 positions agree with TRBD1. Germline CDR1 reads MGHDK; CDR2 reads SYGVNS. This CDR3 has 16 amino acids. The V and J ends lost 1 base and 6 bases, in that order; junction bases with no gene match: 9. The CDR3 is CASSESVPGQGNGYTF. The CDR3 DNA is TGTGCCAGCAGTGAATCCGTTCCGGGACAGGGAAATGGCTACACCTTC.

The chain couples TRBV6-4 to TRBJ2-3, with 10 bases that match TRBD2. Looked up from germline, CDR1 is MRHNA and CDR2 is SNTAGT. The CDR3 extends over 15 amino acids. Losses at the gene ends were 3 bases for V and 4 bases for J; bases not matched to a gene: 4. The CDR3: CASSEKREGADTQYF. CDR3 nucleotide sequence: TGTGCCAGCAGTGAAAAGCGGGAGGGCGCAGATACGCAGTATTTT.

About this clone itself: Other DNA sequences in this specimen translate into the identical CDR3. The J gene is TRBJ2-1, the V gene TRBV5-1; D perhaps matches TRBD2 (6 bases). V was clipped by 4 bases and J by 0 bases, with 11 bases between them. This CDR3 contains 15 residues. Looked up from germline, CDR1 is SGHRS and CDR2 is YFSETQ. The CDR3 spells CASSPGTGSYNEQFF. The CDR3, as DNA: TGCGCCAGCAGCCCCGGGACTGGCTCCTACAATGAGCAGTTCTTC.

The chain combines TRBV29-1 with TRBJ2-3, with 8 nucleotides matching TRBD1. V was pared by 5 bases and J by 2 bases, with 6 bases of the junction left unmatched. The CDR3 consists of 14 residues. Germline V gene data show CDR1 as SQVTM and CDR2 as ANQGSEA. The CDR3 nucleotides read TGCAGCGTTCGCCGGACAGGGAACACAGATACGCAGTATTTT. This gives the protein CSVRRTGNTDTQYF.

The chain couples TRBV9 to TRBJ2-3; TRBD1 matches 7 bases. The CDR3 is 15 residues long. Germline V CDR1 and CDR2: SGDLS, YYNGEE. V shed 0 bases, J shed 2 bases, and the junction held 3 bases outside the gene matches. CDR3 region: CASSVVGQSTDTQYF. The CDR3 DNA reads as TGTGCCAGCAGCGTAGTGGGACAGTCCACAGATACGCAGTATTTT.

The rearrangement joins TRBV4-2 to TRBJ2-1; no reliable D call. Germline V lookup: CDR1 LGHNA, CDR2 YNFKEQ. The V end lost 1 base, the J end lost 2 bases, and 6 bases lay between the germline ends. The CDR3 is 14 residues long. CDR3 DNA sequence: TGTGCCAGCAGCCAAGTACGGGCCTACAATGAGCAGTTCTTC. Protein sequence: CASSQVRAYNEQFF.

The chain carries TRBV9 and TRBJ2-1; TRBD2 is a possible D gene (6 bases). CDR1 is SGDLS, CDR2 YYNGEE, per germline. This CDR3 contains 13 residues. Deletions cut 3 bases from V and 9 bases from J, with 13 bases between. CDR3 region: CASSGVVGGEQFF. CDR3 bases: TGTGCCAGCAGCGGAGTAGTGGGGGGTGAGCAGTTCTTC. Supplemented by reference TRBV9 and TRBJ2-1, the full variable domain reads DSGVTQTPKHLITATGQRVTLRCSPRSGDLSVYWYQQSLDQGLQFLIQYYNGEERAKGNILERFSAQQFPDLHSELNLSSLELGDSALYFCASSGVVGGEQFFGPGTRLTVL.

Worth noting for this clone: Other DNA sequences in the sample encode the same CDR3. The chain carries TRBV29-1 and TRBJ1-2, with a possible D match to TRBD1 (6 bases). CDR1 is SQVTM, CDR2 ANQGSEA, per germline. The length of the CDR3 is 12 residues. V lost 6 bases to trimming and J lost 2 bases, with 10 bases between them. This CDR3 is CSVGGQNYGYTF. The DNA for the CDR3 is TGCAGCGTCGGTGGACAGAACTATGGCTACACCTTC. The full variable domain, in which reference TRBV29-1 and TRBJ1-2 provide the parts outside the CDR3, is SAVISQKPSRDICQRGTSLTIQCQVDSQVTMMFWYRQQPGQSLTLIATANQGSEATYESGFVIDKFPISRPNLTFSTLTVSNMSPEDSSIYLCSVGGQNYGYTFGSGTRLTVV.

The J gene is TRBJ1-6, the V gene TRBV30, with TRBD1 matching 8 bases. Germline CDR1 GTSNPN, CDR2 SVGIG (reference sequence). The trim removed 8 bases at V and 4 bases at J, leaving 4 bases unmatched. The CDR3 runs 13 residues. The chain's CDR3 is CASGDRYNSPLHF. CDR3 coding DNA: TGTGCCAGCGGGGACAGGTATAATTCACCCCTCCACTTT.

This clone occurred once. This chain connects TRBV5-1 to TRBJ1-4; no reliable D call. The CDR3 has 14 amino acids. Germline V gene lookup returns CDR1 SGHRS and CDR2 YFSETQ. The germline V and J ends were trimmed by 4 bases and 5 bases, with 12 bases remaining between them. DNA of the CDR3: TGCGCCAGCAGCACAGCAGGCCCAAATGAAAAACTGTTTTTT. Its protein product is CASSTAGPNEKLFF.

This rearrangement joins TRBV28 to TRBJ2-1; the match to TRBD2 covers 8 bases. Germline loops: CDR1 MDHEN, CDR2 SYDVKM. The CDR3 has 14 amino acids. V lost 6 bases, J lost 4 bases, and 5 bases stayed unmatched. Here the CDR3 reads CASRAGGEYNEQFF. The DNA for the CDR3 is TGTGCCAGCAGGGCGGGGGGCGAGTACAATGAGCAGTTCTTC.

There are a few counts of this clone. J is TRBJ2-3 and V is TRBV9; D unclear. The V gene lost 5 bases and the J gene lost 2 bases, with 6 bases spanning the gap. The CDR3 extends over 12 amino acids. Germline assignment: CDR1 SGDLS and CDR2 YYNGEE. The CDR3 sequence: CASSQHTDTQYF. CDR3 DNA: TGTGCCAGCAGTCAACACACAGATACGCAGTATTTT.

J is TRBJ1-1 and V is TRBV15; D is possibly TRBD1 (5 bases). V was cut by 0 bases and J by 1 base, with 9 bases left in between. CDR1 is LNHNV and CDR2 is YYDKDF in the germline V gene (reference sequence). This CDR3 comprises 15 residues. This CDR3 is CATSRDVGQNTEAFF. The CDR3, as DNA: TGTGCCACCAGCAGAGATGTAGGACAGAACACTGAAGCTTTCTTT.

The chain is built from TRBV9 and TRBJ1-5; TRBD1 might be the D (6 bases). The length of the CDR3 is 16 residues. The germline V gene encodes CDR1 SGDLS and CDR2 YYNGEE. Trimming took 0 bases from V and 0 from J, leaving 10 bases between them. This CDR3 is CASSVVDRYSNQPQHF. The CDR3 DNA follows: TGTGCCAGCAGCGTAGTGGACAGATATAGCAATCAGCCCCAGCATTTT.

The CDR3, as DNA: TGTGCCAGTAGTCCAAAGGGACTAGCGGGAGGCAATGAGCAGTTCTTC. It codes for CASSPKGLAGGNEQFF. V is TRBV19 and J is TRBJ2-1; 15 bases align to TRBD2. Germline lookup yields CDR1 LNHDA and CDR2 SQIVND (reference sequence). V was pared by 5 bases and J by 6 bases, with 5 bases of the junction left unmatched. The length of the CDR3 is 16 residues.

CDR3 DNA: TGTGCCACCAGCAGAGCGGGACTAGCGGAGGAGACCCAGTACTTC. The encoded protein is CATSRAGLAEETQYF. This chain links TRBV15 with TRBJ2-5; TRBD2 matches 11 bases. Germline V lookup: CDR1 LNHNV, CDR2 YYDKDF (reference sequence). This CDR3 region has 15 residues. Losses at the gene ends were 1 base for V and 5 bases for J; bases not matched to a gene: 3.